This entry lists 29 T cell receptor beta chains sequenced from one sample in a study of blood T cell repertoires in COVID-19. Method: immunoSEQ multiplex PCR; TCRdb's copy keeps in-frame clones and lacks some. Among some 170,000 clones, under 80% were seen once, and the ten largest hold 2.8%. The sequenced sample consisted of peripheral blood. These receptors originate from a man in his 70s with acute or convalescent COVID-19.

This clone was picked up one time. V usage is TRBV7-3 and J usage is TRBJ1-2, with TRBD1 matching over 10 bases. The V and J ends lost 4 bases and 1 base, in that order; junction bases with no gene match: 3. The CDR3 is 15 amino acids. Germline-derived CDR1 and CDR2 are SGHTA and FQGTGA. CDR3 loop: CASSSTGGVNYGYTF. The CDR3 DNA sequence: TGTGCCAGCAGCTCGACAGGGGGCGTTAACTATGGCTACACCTTC.

This chain links TRBV6-6 with TRBJ1-5, with 8 bases matching TRBD1. Germline-derived CDR1 and CDR2 are MNHNY and SVGAGI (reference sequence). The CDR3 loop spans 16 amino acids. The J segment lost 1 base and the V segment lost 6 bases, leaving 8 bases of the junction unmatched. The CDR3 DNA sequence: TGTGCCAGCAGACCACCCGGACAGGGAAGCAATCAGCCCCAGCATTTT. Its protein is CASRPPGQGSNQPQHF.

The chain joins TRBV7-2 to TRBJ2-2, with 7 bases that match TRBD2. V was clipped by 3 bases and J by 1 base; unmatched bases: 11. This CDR3 contains 18 residues. Germline V gene lookup returns CDR1 SGHTA and CDR2 FQGNSA. Written as DNA, the CDR3 is TGTGCCAGCAGCTTGGGGGGGTCGGGGTCCTTGAACACCGGGGAGCTGTTTTTT. This translates into CASSLGGSGSLNTGELFF.

This clone came up a few times. J is TRBJ1-5 and V is TRBV11-2; a possible D gene is TRBD1 (6 bases). Trimming cost V 0 bases and J 6 bases, with 12 bases left between them. Looked up from germline, CDR1 is SGHAT and CDR2 is FQNNGV. This CDR3 is built from 15 residues. CDR3 sequence: CASSLEQGAFQPQHF. Here the CDR3 DNA reads TGTGCCAGCAGCTTAGAACAGGGTGCGTTTCAGCCCCAGCATTTT.

The chain is built from TRBV5-1 and TRBJ1-5, with D perhaps matching TRBD1 (6 bases). The CDR3 sequence is 15 residues long. Germline V lookup: CDR1 SGHRS, CDR2 YFSETQ. V was cut by 0 bases and J by 3 bases, with 10 bases left in between. The CDR3: CASSLEGGFNQPQHF. DNA of the CDR3: TGCGCCAGCAGCTTGGAGGGGGGGTTCAATCAGCCCCAGCATTTT. The full variable domain, rest sourced from reference TRBV5-1 and TRBJ1-5, is KAGVTQTPRYLIKTRGQQVTLSCSPISGHRSVSWYQQTPGQGLQFLFEYFSETQRNKGNFPGRFSGRQFSNSRSEMNVSTLELGDSALYLCASSLEGGFNQPQHFGDGTRLSIL.

The chain combines TRBV19 with TRBJ1-2; 11 bases align to TRBD1. CDR1 is LNHDA and CDR2 is SQIVND in the germline V gene (reference sequence). V was clipped by 6 bases and J by 2 bases; unmatched bases: 5. The CDR3 runs to 15 residues. The CDR3, as DNA: TGTGCCAGTAGCCCGGGACAGGGGGACAACTATGGCTACACCTTC. Residues: CASSPGQGDNYGYTF. Together with reference TRBV19 and TRBJ1-2, the CDR3 gives the full variable domain: DGGITQSPKYLFRKEGQNVTLSCEQNLNHDAMYWYRQDPGQGLRLIYYSQIVNDFQKGDIAEGYSVSREKKESFPLTVTSAQKNPTAFYLCASSPGQGDNYGYTFGSGTRLTVV.

The table lists this clone with a few counts. The chain is built from TRBV11-2 and TRBJ2-5; 10 bases are a match to TRBD2. Trimming cost V 5 bases and J 1 base; bases outside gene matches: 7. The CDR3 contains 16 residues. Germline V gives CDR1 SGHAT, CDR2 FQNNGV. The CDR3 nucleotides read TGTGCCAGCAGCCCCCGGACTAGCGGCCTCCAAGAGACCCAGTACTTC. This codes for CASSPRTSGLQETQYF.

The genes are TRBV4-1 and TRBJ1-1; D unresolved. V was trimmed by 1 base and J by 1 base, leaving 10 bases between them. CDR1 and CDR2 from the germline V gene are MGHRA and YSYEKL. The CDR3 runs 15 residues. CDR3 DNA: TGCGCCAGCAGCCAAGCCTCGACGGGGAACACTGAAGCTTTCTTT. The encoded protein is CASSQASTGNTEAFF.

The chain recombines TRBV19 with TRBJ2-1; D gene ambiguous. This CDR3 has 15 residues. CDR1 and CDR2 (germline): LNHDA, SQIVND (reference sequence). V shed 7 bases and J shed 0 bases, with 13 bases lying between them. In DNA, the CDR3 is TGTGCCAGTACCTCAATACTCGGCTCCTACAATGAGCAGTTCTTC. Amino acid sequence: CASTSILGSYNEQFF.

The chain couples TRBV27 to TRBJ2-3; 10 positions match TRBD1. The CDR3 is made up of 15 amino acids. The trim removed 6 bases at V and 3 bases at J, leaving 6 bases unmatched. The germline CDR1 and CDR2 sequences are MNHEY and SMNVEV (reference sequence). The CDR3 reads CASSPGQGLTDTQYF. In DNA form, the CDR3 reads TGTGCCAGCAGCCCGGGACAGGGGTTAACAGATACGCAGTATTTT.

V and J are TRBV2 and TRBJ2-3; D gene unclear. The CDR3 spans 13 residues. V lost 2 bases, J lost 4 bases, and 7 bases lay in between. Germline CDR1 SNHLY, CDR2 FYNNEI. The CDR3 region is CASSENRADTQYF. Written as DNA, the CDR3 is TGTGCCAGCAGTGAAAACCGGGCAGATACGCAGTATTTT.

V gene TRBV6-5 combines with J gene TRBJ1-6, with D possibly TRBD1 on 5 matching bases. The ends were cut back, 7 bases at V and 7 bases at J, with 11 bases in the middle. CDR1 MNHEY and CDR2 SVGAGI come from the germline V gene. The CDR3 extends over 13 amino acids. CDR3 protein: CASTGQGNSPLHF. The DNA of the CDR3 is TGTGCCAGCACAGGGCAGGGAAATTCACCCCTCCACTTT.

V gene TRBV6-5 combines with J gene TRBJ1-5; the D is unclear. V was pared by 5 bases and J by 2 bases, with 13 bases between. CDR1 is MNHEY and CDR2 is SVGAGI in the germline V gene. The CDR3 contains 15 residues. The CDR3 region has the DNA TGTGCCAGCAGTCTGATAGGAGTCGGCAATCAGCCCCAGCATTTT. Protein sequence: CASSLIGVGNQPQHF.

The table lists this clone with a few counts. This chain links TRBV5-1 with TRBJ1-1; D is possibly TRBD1 (5 bases). V lost 0 bases and J 5 bases, leaving 14 bases between the germline ends. Germline V gene lookup returns CDR1 SGHRS and CDR2 YFSETQ. The CDR3 has 15 residues. CDR3 DNA: TGCGCCAGCAGCTTGGATGGGAGGACAAGAACTGAAGCTTTCTTT. It translates to CASSLDGRTRTEAFF.

V and J are TRBV6-1 and TRBJ1-1; D ambiguous. The CDR3 runs 13 residues. From germline, CDR1 is MNHNS and CDR2 SASEGT. V lost 2 bases and J lost 3, with 7 bases in between. The CDR3 coding sequence is TGTGCCAGCAGTGAACCGAGGTACACTGAAGCTTTCTTT. As protein: CASSEPRYTEAFF.

The rearrangement uses TRBV7-6 and TRBJ1-4; D might be TRBD1 (6 bases). Trimming cost V 0 bases and J 14 bases, with 16 bases left between them. The CDR3 loop spans 14 amino acids. The germline V gene has CDR1 SGHVS and CDR2 FNYEAQ. The CDR3 is CASSLASGGKGLFF. The CDR3 nucleotides read TGTGCCAGCAGCTTAGCGTCGGGGGGCAAGGGTCTGTTTTTT.

The chain links TRBV5-8 to TRBJ2-4; D gene unclear. The CDR3 loop spans 12 amino acids. The germline V and J ends were trimmed by 0 bases and 10 bases, with 8 bases remaining between them. The germline V gene has CDR1 SGHTS and CDR2 YDEGEE. Here the CDR3 DNA reads TGTGCCAGCAGCTTGGTGCGTTCTATTCAGTACTTC. Translation gives CASSLVRSIQYF.

This clone was seen only a few times. The rearrangement links TRBV7-2 to TRBJ2-5; no reliable D call. V lost 1 base, J lost 5 bases, and 17 bases lay in between. CDR1 and CDR2 from the germline V gene are SGHTA and FQGNSA. The CDR3 spans 16 residues. CDR3 amino acids: CASSLGLVASGETQYF. The DNA of the CDR3 is TGTGCCAGCAGCTTAGGCCTCGTAGCATCGGGTGAGACCCAGTACTTC.

The CDR3 region has the DNA TGCGCCAGCAACTTAGCGGGGGGCGACGAGCAGTACTTC. Translating it yields CASNLAGGDEQYF. The chain carries TRBV10-1 and TRBJ2-7; 10 nucleotides agree with TRBD2. The CDR3 has 13 residues. J lost 5 bases, V lost 7 bases, and 5 bases had no gene match. CDR1 and CDR2 (germline): WNHNN, SYGVQD (reference sequence).

This rearrangement joins TRBV6-5 to TRBJ2-7; 7 nucleotides agree with TRBD1. This CDR3 comprises 15 residues. V dropped 4 bases and J dropped 3; count of bases not matched to a gene: 9. Germline V lookup: CDR1 MNHEY, CDR2 SVGAGI. The DNA for the CDR3 is TGTGCCAGCAGTTCCAGGGGACAGACGTACTACGAGCAGTACTTC. Amino acid sequence: CASSSRGQTYYEQYF.

The rearrangement links TRBV9 to TRBJ2-1, with 7 bases matching TRBD1. V trimming: 0 bases; J trimming: 7 bases; junction bases outside the gene matches: 4. The germline gives CDR1 SGDLS, CDR2 YYNGEE. The CDR3 extends over 14 amino acids. CDR3: CASSVGGTANEQFF. Written as DNA, the CDR3 is TGTGCCAGCAGCGTAGGGGGGACAGCTAATGAGCAGTTCTTC.

The gene calls are TRBV6-2 or TRBV6-3 and TRBJ1-1, with 7 bases lining up with TRBD1. Per germline, CDR1 MNHEY and CDR2 SVGEGT. The V segment lost 5 bases and the J segment 5 bases; nucleotides outside the gene matches: 14. This CDR3 region has 16 residues. The CDR3 sequence: CASSAPPSTGRTEAFF. The CDR3 DNA follows: TGTGCCAGCAGTGCCCCCCCTTCGACAGGGCGGACTGAAGCTTTCTTT.

The chain combines TRBV19 with TRBJ2-7, with D perhaps TRBD2 (6 bases). V gave up 6 bases and J gave up 6 bases, with 21 bases separating them. The CDR3 is 15 residues long. CDR1 LNHDA and CDR2 SQIVND come from the germline V gene (reference sequence). The DNA for the CDR3 is TGTGCCAGTAGGATTAATAGCGGAAGCGGAGGCGAGCAGTACTTC. Amino acid sequence: CASRINSGSGGEQYF.

This chain uses TRBV7-9 with TRBJ1-1, with a weak D call TRBD1 (5 bases). Germline CDR1 and CDR2: SEHNR and FQNEAQ (reference sequence). Trimming removed 5 bases from V and 3 bases from J, with 16 bases in between. The CDR3 runs 15 residues. The CDR3 sequence: CASSPLPREDTEAFF. CDR3 DNA: TGTGCCAGCAGCCCGCTACCCAGGGAAGACACTGAAGCTTTCTTT.

Only one count was recorded for this clone. The chain joins TRBV3-1 (or the pseudogene TRBV3-2) to TRBJ1-4, with a tentative D call TRBD1 (6 bases). V was shortened by 1 base and J by 6 bases, with 15 bases between the two germline ends. The CDR3 is 16 residues long. Germline CDR1 is LGHDT and CDR2 is YNNKEL (reference sequence). CDR3 region: CASSQVAGAGDEKLFF. The CDR3 DNA sequence: TGTGCCAGCAGCCAAGTGGCAGGGGCGGGGGATGAAAAACTGTTTTTT.

V is TRBV7-9 and J is TRBJ2-2, with D hard to call. V was trimmed by 5 bases and J by 0 bases, leaving 13 bases between them. The CDR3 consists of 16 residues. Germline V gene sequence: CDR1 SEHNR, CDR2 FQNEAQ (reference sequence). The CDR3 region has the DNA TGTGCCAGCAGCCCCAGTGGCAACGCGAACACCGGGGAGCTGTTTTTT. Encoded protein: CASSPSGNANTGELFF.

The chain uses TRBV27 and TRBJ2-7, with 9 nucleotides matching TRBD1. This CDR3 spans 15 amino acids. Trimming took 5 bases from V and 2 from J; bases not matched to a gene: 7. Germline V gives CDR1 MNHEY, CDR2 SMNVEV (reference sequence). The CDR3 protein is CASSVSDRGAYEQYF. The CDR3 region has the DNA TGTGCCAGCAGTGTCTCCGACAGGGGGGCCTACGAGCAGTACTTC.

This clone was observed a few times. CDR3 residues: CASSFQFGGNYGYTF. Written as DNA, the CDR3 is TGTGCCAGCAGTTTTCAATTCGGAGGGAACTATGGCTACACCTTC. The rearrangement links TRBV28 to TRBJ1-2, with unresolved D. Looked up from germline, CDR1 is MDHEN and CDR2 is SYDVKM. Trimming pared 3 bases from V and 2 bases from J, leaving 13 bases between. The CDR3 length is 15 residues.

This chain connects TRBV3-1 (or the pseudogene TRBV3-2) to TRBJ2-3; no clear D gene. CDR3 length: 13 amino acids. Trimming pared 6 bases from V and 1 base from J, leaving 8 bases between. Germline lookup yields CDR1 LGHDT and CDR2 YNNKEL (reference sequence). The CDR3 nucleotides read TGTGCCAGCAGGCCCGGTGGCACAGATACGCAGTATTTT. It encodes CASRPGGTDTQYF.